The T cell receptor beta chain described here comes from a study of OX40 agonist ivuxolimab in advanced cancers. Study-level information: The patients received ivuxolimab by intravenous route every 2 weeks at 0.01 to 10 mg/kg. Study outcomes and limitations: Both CD4+ and CD8+ T cell populations in blood had undergone clonal expansion by week 6 at 0.1 to 3.0 mg/kg.

Using immunoSEQ multiplex PCR, the repertoire was profiled, and TCRdb retains in-frame clones only, with some absent. The sample holds 35,000 to 40,000 clones, about four fifths seen once. Note on this clone: Its target is unknown.

This sample comprised CD4+ or CD8+ T cells sorted from blood, obtained in a trial of the OX40 agonist ivuxolimab. The TCR sequence derives from an adult with an advanced solid tumor such as melanoma, head and neck, liver or kidney cancer.

In nucleotides, the CDR3 is TGTGCCTGGAGTGTAGGTGGGGGAGCCAAAAACATTCAGTACTTC. This encodes CAWSVGGGAKNIQYF. The rearrangement uses TRBV30 and TRBJ2-4; D may correspond to TRBD1 or TRBD2 (5 bases each). Germline-derived CDR1 and CDR2 are GTSNPN and SVGIG (reference sequence). The CDR3 extends over 15 amino acids. With 0 bases removed from V and 0 bases from J, the gap between germline ends came to 9 bases.